The rows below give T cell receptor beta chains drawn from one sample of a study of T-cell memory formation after mild COVID-19. TCRdb fed the 5' RACE reads into MiXCR, producing one record per CDR3 protein. The sample has more than 200,000 distinct CDR3 sequences; about a sixth are singletons. The sequenced sample consisted of PBMCs or a T cell subset sorted from them (not recorded which). These receptors were taken from a man aged 18-30 years who had mild COVID-19 (a few samples of this study predate the infection). Cell type and time point are not known. Both conserved end residues are part of each CDR3. A D gene is named only where the DNA matches it firmly. Not all rows give a size; the values are once, few, many and, for expanded clones, a class.

D,V,size,J,CDR3,DNA
.,TRBV24-1,few,TRBJ2-3,CATRGAQGTDTQYF,TGTGCCACCAGAGGCGCGCAGGGCACAGATACGCAGTATTTT
.,TRBV3-1,.,TRBJ2-7,CASRRGEGTYEQYF,TGTGCCAGCAGACGAGGGGAAGGGACCTACGAGCAGTACTTC
TRBD2,TRBV4-1,.,TRBJ2-6,CASSRTSGAGANVLTF,TGCGCCAGCAGCCGGACTAGCGGGGCTGGGGCCAACGTCCTGACTTTC
.,TRBV7-2,.,TRBJ2-7,CASSLNYAAYEQYF,TGTGCCAGCAGCTTAAATTACGCAGCCTACGAGCAGTACTTC
.,TRBV5-1,.,TRBJ2-7,CASSLKSGQSAYEQYF,TGCGCCAGCAGCTTGAAATCCGGCCAGAGCGCCTACGAGCAGTACTTC
.,TRBV18,few,TRBJ1-6,CASSPEAGHDLHF,TGTGCCAGCTCACCAGAGGCGGGGCATGACCTCCACTTT
.,TRBV2,few,TRBJ2-2,CASSRTAAGELFF,TGTGCCAGCTCCCGGACCGCGGCCGGGGAGCTGTTTTTT
.,TRBV6-2/TRBV6-3,few,TRBJ1-1,CASSYSSFARGNTEAFF,TGTGCCAGCAGTTACTCGAGTTTCGCCCGGGGGAACACTGAAGCTTTCTTT
TRBD1,TRBV5-1,.,TRBJ2-7,CASSAQTTGGLEQYF,TGCGCCAGCAGCGCACAGACGACAGGGGGCCTCGAGCAGTACTTC
TRBD2,TRBV15,.,TRBJ2-5,CATSNLLAGGSETQYF,TGTGCCACCAGCAACCTTCTAGCGGGGGGATCAGAGACCCAGTACTTC
.,TRBV6-4,.,TRBJ1-6,CASIRGRSSYNSPLHF,TGTGCCAGCATTCGGGGGAGAAGCTCCTATAATTCACCCCTCCACTTT
.,TRBV29-1,.,TRBJ1-2,CSATVNYGYTF,TGCAGCGCGACAGTTAACTATGGCTACACCTTC
.,TRBV5-1,.,TRBJ1-1,CASSRMAGDTEAFF,TGCGCCAGCAGCCGGATGGCGGGAGACACTGAAGCTTTCTTT
.,TRBV7-9,many,TRBJ1-1,CASSFRGGTEAFF,TGTGCCAGCAGCTTCCGGGGAGGAACTGAAGCTTTCTTT
TRBD1,TRBV5-1,few,TRBJ2-1,CASSLQGDDYNEQFF,TGCGCCAGCAGCCTTCAGGGGGACGACTACAATGAGCAGTTCTTC
TRBD2,TRBV7-8,few,TRBJ2-5,CASSLIAGGPQETQYF,TGTGCCAGCAGCCTTATAGCGGGGGGTCCCCAAGAGACCCAGTACTTC
TRBD1,TRBV6-5,.,TRBJ1-2,CASRGQENYGYTF,TGTGCCAGCAGAGGACAGGAGAACTATGGCTACACCTTC
TRBD2,TRBV5-1,.,TRBJ2-3,CASSLDPAGLRGDTQYF,TGCGCCAGCAGCTTGGATCCGGCGGGACTAAGGGGAGATACGCAGTATTTT
.,TRBV6-2/TRBV6-3,.,TRBJ2-3,CASSLSGVSTDTQYF,TGTGCCAGCAGCTTGTCGGGGGTGAGCACAGATACGCAGTATTTT
.,TRBV11-1,few,TRBJ2-7,CASSLGPAGAPYEQYF,TGTGCCAGCAGCTTAGGGCCGGCGGGGGCCCCCTACGAGCAGTACTTC
TRBD1,TRBV6-5,.,TRBJ1-1,CASSRQGQPNTEAFF,TGTGCCAGCAGTCGACAGGGACAGCCGAACACTGAAGCTTTCTTT
TRBD2,TRBV5-1,.,TRBJ2-5,CASRAAGDPEQTQYF,TGCGCCAGCAGGGCCGCGGGGGACCCCGAACAGACCCAGTACTTC
.,TRBV5-1,few,TRBJ1-6,CASSPDTLKRDSPLHF,TGCGCCAGCAGCCCTGACACCCTTAAACGGGATTCACCCCTCCACTTT
.,TRBV30,.,TRBJ2-5,CAWSVGGGETQYF,TGTGCCTGGAGTGTCGGAGGGGGGGAGACCCAGTACTTC
TRBD2,TRBV12-3/TRBV12-4,few,TRBJ2-5,CASSLGAGGGETQYF,TGTGCCAGCAGTTTAGGAGCGGGGGGGGGCGAGACCCAGTACTTC
.,TRBV7-2,.,TRBJ2-5,CASSQLAPETQYF,TGTGCCAGCAGCCAACTAGCCCCAGAGACCCAGTACTTC
TRBD2,TRBV18,few,TRBJ2-4,CASSPLDGGAQLAYF,TGTGCCAGCTCACCTCTGGACGGGGGGGCCCAGTTGGCATACTTC
.,TRBV12-3/TRBV12-4,.,TRBJ1-6,CASGGSVNSPLHF,TGTGCCAGCGGCGGGTCCGTTAATTCACCCCTCCACTTT
TRBD1,TRBV12-3/TRBV12-4,few,TRBJ1-1,CASSDRATEAFF,TGTGCCAGCAGTGACAGGGCCACTGAAGCTTTCTTT
TRBD1,TRBV5-1,few,TRBJ2-1,CASSYRTGGSEQFF,TGCGCCAGCAGCTACAGGACAGGGGGCAGTGAGCAGTTCTTC
TRBD2,TRBV7-3,few,TRBJ2-1,CASSRTPTSGGAANEQFF,TGTGCCAGCAGCCGAACCCCTACTAGCGGGGGGGCCGCCAATGAGCAGTTCTTC
.,TRBV25-1,few,TRBJ2-1,CASSPVSSYNEQFF,TGTGCCAGCAGCCCAGTAAGCTCCTACAATGAGCAGTTCTTC
.,TRBV6-2/TRBV6-3,.,TRBJ2-3,CASRPRGDTQYF,TGTGCCAGCAGACCCAGGGGAGATACGCAGTATTTT
TRBD2,TRBV7-2,few,TRBJ2-3,CASGGSGGGDTQYF,TGTGCCAGCGGGGGTAGCGGGGGAGGAGATACGCAGTATTTT
TRBD1,TRBV2,.,TRBJ1-1,CASSVGRQGNEAFF,TGTGCCAGCAGTGTGGGAAGACAGGGTAATGAAGCTTTCTTT
TRBD1,TRBV7-8,few,TRBJ2-2,CASSLRDRADGELFF,TGTGCCAGCAGCCTCCGGGACAGGGCAGACGGGGAGCTGTTTTTT
.,TRBV7-9,.,TRBJ2-5,CASSGRTEYQETQYF,TGTGCCAGCAGCGGACGGACAGAATACCAAGAGACCCAGTACTTC
TRBD1,TRBV20-1,.,TRBJ2-1,CSASPGTGAGAQSYNEQFF,TGCAGTGCCAGTCCCGGGACAGGGGCCGGGGCCCAATCCTACAATGAGCAGTTCTTC
.,TRBV12-3/TRBV12-4,many,TRBJ2-1,CASSLNPNFNEQFF,TGTGCCAGCAGTTTAAATCCCAACTTCAATGAGCAGTTCTTC
TRBD1,TRBV7-6,.,TRBJ2-3,CASSSPGGHTQYF,TGTGCCAGCAGCTCCCCAGGGGGTCATACGCAGTATTTT
.,TRBV16,.,TRBJ1-4,CASSRGNLATNEKLFF,TGTGCCAGCAGCCGAGGGAACTTAGCAACTAATGAAAAACTGTTTTTT
.,TRBV5-1,few,TRBJ2-2,CASTQWDLAGELFF,TGCGCCAGCACCCAATGGGACCTGGCTGGGGAGCTGTTTTTT
TRBD2,TRBV10-3,few,TRBJ2-2,CAISENTLAGFRGELFF,TGTGCCATCAGTGAGAATACGCTAGCGGGTTTTCGCGGGGAGCTGTTTTTT
.,TRBV27,few,TRBJ2-1,CASSSLNNEQFF,TGTGCCAGCAGTTCCCTAAACAATGAGCAGTTCTTC
.,TRBV4-3,.,TRBJ1-6,CASSQVYDSPLHF,TGCGCCAGCAGCCAGGTATACGATTCACCCCTCCACTTT
.,TRBV9,few,TRBJ2-3,CASSVFSVSDTQYF,TGTGCCAGCAGCGTATTTAGCGTGTCAGATACGCAGTATTTT
TRBD1,TRBV7-9,.,TRBJ1-2,CASRVPPGQGHGYTF,TGTGCCAGCAGAGTGCCCCCAGGACAGGGTCATGGCTACACCTTC
.,TRBV20-1,few,TRBJ1-1,CSASRGTEAFF,TGCAGTGCCTCAAGGGGCACTGAAGCTTTCTTT
TRBD1,TRBV25-1,.,TRBJ1-1,CASSEVGTENTEAFF,TGTGCCAGCAGTGAAGTCGGGACAGAGAACACTGAAGCTTTCTTT
.,TRBV6-1,few,TRBJ2-7,CASRMRSSYEQYF,TGTGCCAGCAGGATGAGGAGCTCCTACGAGCAGTACTTC
TRBD2,TRBV15,once,TRBJ2-3,CATSRGSGGVYTDTQYF,TGTGCCACCAGCAGAGGGTCGGGAGGGGTCTACACAGATACGCAGTATTTT
.,TRBV5-3,.,TRBJ1-1,CARSLYWRTNTEAFF,TGTGCCAGAAGCTTGTATTGGCGAACAAACACTGAAGCTTTCTTT
.,TRBV11-2,.,TRBJ1-1,CASSPTTGNTEAFF,TGTGCCAGCAGCCCCACGACAGGGAACACTGAAGCTTTCTTT